The clone carrying this TCR beta chain was seen ten or more times. Its target is not known. Time point in this sample: newly diagnosed GD, antithyroid drugs for less than 3 months. Scientists built the TCR library using RNA that was extracted from PBMCs. This entry is derived from a study of regulatory T cells in long-lasting Graves disease. Across the whole study: For under 3 months, newly diagnosed Graves' patients had been taking antithyroid drugs.

General study findings and limits: Owing to a sample size that was small, accuracy may have been reduced.

HTBI primers from iRepertoire and Arm-PCR of CDR3 regions yielded the TCR beta libraries. TCRdb processed the multiplex PCR reads anew with MiXCR; each CDR3 protein has one entry. The sample carries about 470,000 distinct CDR3 sequences, 16% recorded once. The sample was also reused in another study, on T cells in Graves' hyperthyroidism and ophthalmopathy. That paper adds: The diagnostic basis comprised clinical symptoms, serum thyroxine and TRAb, thyroid ultrasound and orbital computed tomography. A first-round RT-PCR of the TCR CDR3 used the HTBI primer set.

Sequenced material: peripheral blood mononuclear cells (PBMCs), taken at new diagnosis, from a patient treated with antithyroid drugs. This sequence was found in a man in his forties with Graves disease.

CDR3 amino acids: CASSPLRTGLIHNSPLHF. In nucleotides, the CDR3 is TGTGCCAGCAGCCCCCTGAGGACAGGACTCATCCATAATTCACCCCTCCACTTT. The chain has TRBV7-8 and TRBJ1-6; 7 nucleotides match TRBD1. J was trimmed by 5 bases and V by 5 bases; bases with no gene match: 15. Germline V gene data show CDR1 as SGHVS and CDR2 as FQNEAQ. CDR3 length equals 18 residues.